The entry below gives a single T cell receptor (beta chain) sequence along with its context. The CDR3 runs to 13 residues. CDR1 is MNHEY and CDR2 is SMNVEV in the germline V gene (reference sequence). V was shortened by 0 bases and J by 4 bases, with 7 bases between the two germline ends. The sample originates from a study of cytomegalovirus exposure and HLA in healthy donors. Turning to the study itself: An analysis done earlier identified more than 90 million unique TCR beta sequences from about 179 million T cells.

The PCR had 60 Vbeta and 13 Jbeta primers. Clones were sequenced by immunoSEQ multiplex PCR, and TCRdb holds only the in-frame ones, with some missing. This table has 130,000 to 150,000 clones, 75% to 90% appearing once. Sequenced: PBMCs. The chain links TRBV27 to TRBJ2-7, with D unresolved. This receptor was taken from a woman aged 25 to 45 in good health and CMV-seronegative. CDR3 nucleotide sequence: TGTGCCAGCAGTTTATCGAGAAAATACGAGCAGTACTTC. Encoded protein: CASSLSRKYEQYF.